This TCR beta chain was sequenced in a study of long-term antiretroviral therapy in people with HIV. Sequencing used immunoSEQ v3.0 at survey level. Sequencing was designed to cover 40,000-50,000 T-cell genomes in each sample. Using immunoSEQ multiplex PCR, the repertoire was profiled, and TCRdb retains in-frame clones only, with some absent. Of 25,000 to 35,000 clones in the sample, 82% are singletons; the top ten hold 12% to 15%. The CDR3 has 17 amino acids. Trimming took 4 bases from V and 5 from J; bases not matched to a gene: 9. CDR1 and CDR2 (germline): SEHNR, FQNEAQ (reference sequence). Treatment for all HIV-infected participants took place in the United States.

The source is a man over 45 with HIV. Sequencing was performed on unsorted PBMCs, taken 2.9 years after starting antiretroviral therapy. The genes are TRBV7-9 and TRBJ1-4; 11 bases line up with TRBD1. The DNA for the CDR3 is TGTGCCAGCAGCTACTCGGACAGGGGGCGAATAAATGAAAAACTGTTTTTT. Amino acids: CASSYSDRGRINEKLFF.